The rows below give T cell receptor beta chains drawn from one sample of a study of blood T cell repertoires in COVID-19. Here immunoSEQ multiplex PCR was the method, and the copy in TCRdb shows in-frame clones only, minus some. The sample lists 55,000 or so clones; over 75% were seen once. Material: peripheral blood. The source of these receptors is a man between 60 and 70 years old with active or convalescent COVID-19. The CDR3 runs from the conserved cysteine through the conserved F or W. The order of the fields is J gene, D gene, V gene, clone size, CDR3 protein, CDR3 DNA. A D gene is named only where the DNA matches it firmly. Clone size appears in some rows only: once, few, many, or a class for an expanded clone.

j_gene: TRBJ2-3; d_gene: TRBD2; v_gene: TRBV24-1; abundance: .; CDR3aa: CATAPAGGPFPDTQYF; CDR3nt: TGTGCCACCGCCCCGGCGGGGGGGCCTTTCCCAGATACGCAGTATTTT
j_gene: TRBJ1-3; d_gene: .; v_gene: TRBV3-1/TRBV3-2; abundance: few; CDR3aa: CASSQPGKGNTIYF; CDR3nt: TGTGCCAGCAGCCAACCAGGGAAGGGGAACACCATATATTTT
j_gene: TRBJ2-7; d_gene: .; v_gene: TRBV15; abundance: .; CDR3aa: CATSSRLAGLYEQYF; CDR3nt: TGTGCCACCAGCAGCCGGCTCGCGGGACTCTACGAGCAGTACTTC
j_gene: TRBJ2-1; d_gene: .; v_gene: TRBV2; abundance: once; CDR3aa: CASSDLGLQFF; CDR3nt: TGTGCCAGCAGTGACCTAGGACTGCAGTTCTTC
j_gene: TRBJ2-3; d_gene: TRBD2; v_gene: TRBV19; abundance: .; CDR3aa: CASHSGGLTDTQYF; CDR3nt: TGTGCCAGCCACTCGGGGGGATTAACAGATACGCAGTATTTT
j_gene: TRBJ1-5; d_gene: .; v_gene: TRBV5-1; abundance: .; CDR3aa: CASSQLGGYGQPQHF; CDR3nt: TGCGCCAGCAGCCAATTGGGGGGTTACGGTCAGCCCCAGCATTTT
j_gene: TRBJ1-4; d_gene: TRBD1; v_gene: TRBV5-6; abundance: .; CDR3aa: CASSSRGATNEKLFF; CDR3nt: TGTGCCAGCAGCTCCAGGGGGGCAACTAATGAAAAACTGTTTTTT
j_gene: TRBJ1-3; d_gene: .; v_gene: TRBV6-5; abundance: .; CDR3aa: CASRRDPGNTIYF; CDR3nt: TGTGCCAGCAGGCGAGATCCTGGAAACACCATATATTTT
j_gene: TRBJ2-5; d_gene: TRBD2; v_gene: TRBV5-1; abundance: .; CDR3aa: CASSLGMAGGPQETQYF; CDR3nt: TGCGCCAGCAGCTTGGGAATGGCGGGAGGGCCTCAGGAGACCCAGTACTTC
j_gene: TRBJ1-3; d_gene: .; v_gene: TRBV6-6; abundance: .; CDR3aa: CASSPGGSSGNTIYF; CDR3nt: TGTGCCAGCAGTCCCGGGGGGAGCTCTGGAAACACCATATATTTT
j_gene: TRBJ1-5; d_gene: TRBD1; v_gene: TRBV6-5; abundance: .; CDR3aa: CASSDRVIQPQHF; CDR3nt: TGTGCCAGCAGCGACAGGGTAATTCAGCCCCAGCATTTT
j_gene: TRBJ1-2; d_gene: TRBD1; v_gene: TRBV7-2; abundance: .; CDR3aa: CASRRSQGTGDGYTF; CDR3nt: TGTGCCAGCAGGAGAAGCCAAGGGACAGGGGATGGCTACACCTTC
j_gene: TRBJ2-3; d_gene: TRBD2; v_gene: TRBV3-1/TRBV3-2; abundance: .; CDR3aa: CASSQDGTGGPDTQYF; CDR3nt: TGTGCCAGCAGCCAAGATGGGACGGGAGGGCCAGATACGCAGTATTTT
j_gene: TRBJ1-5; d_gene: .; v_gene: TRBV5-1; abundance: .; CDR3aa: CASRADTSNQPQHF; CDR3nt: TGCGCCAGCAGGGCAGATACTAGCAATCAGCCCCAGCATTTT
j_gene: TRBJ2-7; d_gene: .; v_gene: TRBV3-1/TRBV3-2; abundance: .; CDR3aa: CASSLWTNSYEQYF; CDR3nt: TGTGCCAGCAGCTTATGGACTAACTCCTACGAGCAGTACTTC
j_gene: TRBJ2-6; d_gene: .; v_gene: TRBV7-9; abundance: .; CDR3aa: CASRNTGANVLTF; CDR3nt: TGTGCCAGCAGAAACACAGGAGCCAACGTCCTGACTTTC
j_gene: TRBJ2-3; d_gene: TRBD2; v_gene: TRBV7-9; abundance: .; CDR3aa: CASSLGAQREGRDTQYF; CDR3nt: TGTGCCAGCAGCTTAGGGGCCCAGCGGGAGGGCCGGGATACGCAGTATTTT
j_gene: TRBJ2-2; d_gene: .; v_gene: TRBV4-1; abundance: .; CDR3aa: CASSLSLSLRGETGELFF; CDR3nt: TGCGCCAGCAGCCTCAGCCTCTCACTCCGGGGAGAGACCGGGGAGCTGTTTTTT
j_gene: TRBJ1-5; d_gene: TRBD1; v_gene: TRBV18; abundance: .; CDR3aa: CASNTGGWGNQPQHF; CDR3nt: TGTGCCAGCAACACAGGGGGTTGGGGCAATCAGCCCCAGCATTTT
j_gene: TRBJ1-1; d_gene: TRBD1; v_gene: TRBV5-8; abundance: .; CDR3aa: CASSSQGARMNTEAFF; CDR3nt: TGTGCCAGCAGCTCCCAGGGGGCGAGAATGAACACTGAAGCTTTCTTT
j_gene: TRBJ1-1; d_gene: .; v_gene: TRBV29-1; abundance: once; CDR3aa: CSGYSWNTEAFF; CDR3nt: TGCAGCGGGTACAGCTGGAACACTGAAGCTTTCTTT
j_gene: TRBJ2-7; d_gene: .; v_gene: TRBV20-1; abundance: .; CDR3aa: CSASFSSGGYEQYF; CDR3nt: TGCAGTGCTAGTTTTTCGTCGGGCGGGTACGAGCAGTACTTC
j_gene: TRBJ1-5; d_gene: .; v_gene: TRBV6-2/TRBV6-3; abundance: .; CDR3aa: CASSIRGSNQPQHF; CDR3nt: TGTGCCAGCAGTATTCGAGGTAGCAATCAGCCCCAGCATTTT
j_gene: TRBJ1-6; d_gene: TRBD1; v_gene: TRBV6-5; abundance: .; CDR3aa: CASTRGTGDNSPLHF; CDR3nt: TGTGCCAGCACCAGAGGGACAGGGGATAATTCACCCCTCCACTTT
j_gene: TRBJ2-6; d_gene: TRBD1; v_gene: TRBV5-1; abundance: .; CDR3aa: CASSLGQGARGANVLTF; CDR3nt: TGCGCCAGCAGCTTGGGGCAGGGGGCGCGTGGGGCCAACGTCCTGACTTTC
j_gene: TRBJ1-2; d_gene: TRBD1; v_gene: TRBV19; abundance: .; CDR3aa: CAGRTGQYGYTF; CDR3nt: TGTGCCGGTAGGACAGGGCAATATGGCTACACCTTC
j_gene: TRBJ2-2; d_gene: .; v_gene: TRBV12-5; abundance: once; CDR3aa: CASGKEAGELFF; CDR3nt: TGTGCTAGTGGCAAAGAGGCCGGGGAGCTGTTTTTT
j_gene: TRBJ1-2; d_gene: TRBD1; v_gene: TRBV12-3/TRBV12-4; abundance: .; CDR3aa: CASNHWTGAGYTF; CDR3nt: TGTGCCAGCAATCACTGGACAGGGGCTGGCTACACCTTC
j_gene: TRBJ1-2; d_gene: TRBD1; v_gene: TRBV25-1; abundance: .; CDR3aa: CASSGQGAGYGYTF; CDR3nt: TGTGCCAGCAGTGGACAGGGGGCGGGATATGGCTACACCTTC
j_gene: TRBJ2-5; d_gene: TRBD1; v_gene: TRBV9; abundance: .; CDR3aa: CASSGGTGARETQYF; CDR3nt: TGTGCCAGCAGCGGCGGGACAGGGGCCCGGGAGACCCAGTACTTC
j_gene: TRBJ1-5; d_gene: .; v_gene: TRBV4-1; abundance: .; CDR3aa: CASSHSARTLDAGNQPQHF; CDR3nt: TGCGCCAGCAGCCATAGTGCCCGGACTCTAGACGCAGGCAATCAGCCCCAGCATTTT
j_gene: TRBJ1-3; d_gene: TRBD1; v_gene: TRBV2; abundance: .; CDR3aa: CASSPLGQGVGTIYF; CDR3nt: TGTGCCAGCAGCCCACTAGGACAGGGAGTGGGCACCATATATTTT
j_gene: TRBJ2-1; d_gene: .; v_gene: TRBV5-6; abundance: many; CDR3aa: CASSLFMTSDNEQFF; CDR3nt: TGTGCCAGCAGCTTGTTTATGACATCAGACAATGAGCAGTTCTTC
j_gene: TRBJ2-1; d_gene: TRBD1; v_gene: TRBV18; abundance: .; CDR3aa: CASSWGQGDNEQFF; CDR3nt: TGTGCCAGCTCATGGGGACAGGGGGACAATGAGCAGTTCTTC
j_gene: TRBJ2-3; d_gene: TRBD2; v_gene: TRBV7-2; abundance: .; CDR3aa: CASSSGLAGDTQYF; CDR3nt: TGTGCCAGCAGCTCGGGACTAGCGGGTGATACGCAGTATTTT
j_gene: TRBJ2-3; d_gene: .; v_gene: TRBV27; abundance: .; CDR3aa: CASSFSSVGGRSTDTQYF; CDR3nt: TGTGCCAGCAGTTTTTCCTCGGTTGGGGGCCGTAGCACAGATACGCAGTATTTT
j_gene: TRBJ2-5; d_gene: TRBD1; v_gene: TRBV6-5; abundance: .; CDR3aa: CASRSGTGGRETQYF; CDR3nt: TGTGCCAGCAGGTCCGGGACAGGGGGCCGGGAGACCCAGTACTTC
j_gene: TRBJ2-3; d_gene: TRBD2; v_gene: TRBV9; abundance: .; CDR3aa: CASSYSGRAVDTQYF; CDR3nt: TGTGCCAGCAGTTATAGCGGGAGGGCCGTGGATACGCAGTATTTT
j_gene: TRBJ2-7; d_gene: TRBD2; v_gene: TRBV28; abundance: .; CDR3aa: CASSLSGGGGNEQYF; CDR3nt: TGTGCCAGCAGTTTATCCGGCGGGGGGGGAAACGAGCAGTACTTC
j_gene: TRBJ2-3; d_gene: TRBD2; v_gene: TRBV28; abundance: .; CDR3aa: CASSAGDVGTDTQYF; CDR3nt: TGTGCCAGCAGTGCGGGGGACGTAGGCACAGATACGCAGTATTTT
j_gene: TRBJ2-7; d_gene: .; v_gene: TRBV21-1; abundance: .; CDR3aa: CASSKVTPSGRLVCEQYF; CDR3nt: TGTGCCAGCAGCAAAGTCACTCCTAGCGGGAGACTTGTCTGCGAGCAGTACTTC
j_gene: TRBJ1-2; d_gene: .; v_gene: TRBV9; abundance: few; CDR3aa: CASSSRQSSNYGYTF; CDR3nt: TGTGCCAGCAGCTCCCGACAGTCTTCTAACTATGGCTACACCTTC
j_gene: TRBJ2-1; d_gene: .; v_gene: TRBV20-1; abundance: .; CDR3aa: CSAPHINEQFF; CDR3nt: TGCAGTGCTCCCCACATCAATGAGCAGTTCTTC
j_gene: TRBJ1-3; d_gene: .; v_gene: TRBV19; abundance: .; CDR3aa: CASTETRSPQTGNTIYF; CDR3nt: TGTGCCAGTACCGAAACTCGCTCTCCACAGACTGGAAACACCATATATTTT
j_gene: TRBJ1-3; d_gene: .; v_gene: TRBV14; abundance: .; CDR3aa: CASSQDVRGSGNTIYF; CDR3nt: TGTGCCAGCAGCCAAGATGTTCGGGGCTCTGGAAACACCATATATTTT
j_gene: TRBJ2-3; d_gene: TRBD2; v_gene: TRBV5-1; abundance: .; CDR3aa: CATGGDYTDTQYF; CDR3nt: TGCGCCACCGGGGGGGATTACACAGATACGCAGTATTTT
j_gene: TRBJ2-7; d_gene: .; v_gene: TRBV5-5; abundance: .; CDR3aa: CASSSHSYEQYF; CDR3nt: TGTGCCAGCAGCTCCCACTCCTACGAGCAGTACTTC
j_gene: TRBJ1-4; d_gene: TRBD1; v_gene: TRBV28; abundance: .; CDR3aa: CASEDRDRGEKLFF; CDR3nt: TGTGCCAGTGAGGACCGGGACAGGGGTGAAAAACTGTTTTTT
j_gene: TRBJ2-1; d_gene: TRBD1; v_gene: TRBV11-3; abundance: .; CDR3aa: CASSLGGTGGAKNEQFF; CDR3nt: TGTGCCAGCAGCTTAGGAGGGACAGGGGGCGCGAAGAATGAGCAGTTCTTC
j_gene: TRBJ1-5; d_gene: .; v_gene: TRBV27; abundance: .; CDR3aa: CASSPQGQGNQPQHF; CDR3nt: TGTGCCAGCAGTCCCCAGGGGCAGGGCAATCAGCCCCAGCATTTT
j_gene: TRBJ2-1; d_gene: TRBD2; v_gene: TRBV7-2; abundance: .; CDR3aa: CASSLEAGAPSSYNEQFF; CDR3nt: TGTGCCAGCAGCTTAGAGGCGGGAGCACCTAGTTCCTACAATGAGCAGTTCTTC
j_gene: TRBJ2-2; d_gene: .; v_gene: TRBV9; abundance: .; CDR3aa: CASSVASGNTGELFF; CDR3nt: TGTGCCAGCAGCGTAGCGTCAGGGAACACCGGGGAGCTGTTTTTT
j_gene: TRBJ1-5; d_gene: .; v_gene: TRBV6-1; abundance: .; CDR3aa: CASSEVNSYSNQPQHF; CDR3nt: TGTGCCAGCAGTGAAGTTAACAGCTATAGCAATCAGCCCCAGCATTTT
j_gene: TRBJ2-7; d_gene: .; v_gene: TRBV6-6; abundance: .; CDR3aa: CASSYSWSYEQYF; CDR3nt: TGTGCCAGCAGTTACTCCTGGAGTTACGAGCAGTACTTC
j_gene: TRBJ2-3; d_gene: .; v_gene: TRBV5-4; abundance: .; CDR3aa: CASSSGQSFHTDTQYF; CDR3nt: TGTGCCAGCAGCTCTGGACAGTCGTTCCACACAGATACGCAGTATTTT